The 19 T cell receptor beta chains given below trace back to one sample, sequenced in a study of T cells in localized non-small cell lung cancer. Profiled with immunoSEQ multiplex PCR; TCRdb holds only in-frame clones, not every one. The sample has roughly 71,000 clones, 86% seen once. The sequences come from peripheral blood, collected before any cancer treatment. These receptors all stem from a male donor at least 60 years old with stage III squamous cell lung carcinoma.

The V and J genes are TRBV7-2 and TRBJ2-3; 10 positions agree with TRBD2. J was trimmed by 4 bases and V by 5 bases; bases with no gene match: 9. From germline, CDR1 is SGHTA and CDR2 FQGNSA. The CDR3 runs to 16 residues. CDR3: CASSRGSGGLSDTQYF. The CDR3, as DNA: TGTGCCAGCAGCCGAGGTAGCGGGGGGCTATCAGATACGCAGTATTTT.

This clone was seen just once. V and J are TRBV4-3 and TRBJ2-2, with D unresolved. With 2 bases removed from V and 8 bases from J, the gap between germline ends came to 15 bases. The germline CDR1 and CDR2 sequences are LGHNA and YSLEER. CDR3 length: 15 amino acids. CDR3 in amino acids: CASSQYGGARGELFF. DNA for the CDR3: TGCGCCAGCAGCCAATACGGTGGAGCTCGTGGGGAGCTGTTTTTT.

The rearrangement links TRBV5-1 to TRBJ2-2, with 7 bases identical to TRBD2. The V segment lost 3 bases and the J segment 1 base; nucleotides outside the gene matches: 6. The CDR3 consists of 16 residues. Germline loops: CDR1 SGHRS, CDR2 YFSETQ. The CDR3 DNA reads TGCGCCAGCAGCTACTGGACTAGATGGAACACCGGGGAGCTGTTTTTT. It yields the protein CASSYWTRWNTGELFF.

CDR3 coding DNA: TGTGCCAGCAGCTTAGCAAAAGGGTACGAGCAGTACTTC. Its translation: CASSLAKGYEQYF. The chain employs TRBV7-2 and TRBJ2-7, with no clear D. CDR1 and CDR2 from the germline V gene are SGHTA and FQGNSA. The CDR3 contains 13 residues. Trimming took 0 bases from V and 4 from J, leaving 7 bases between them. The entire variable domain, with the rest obtained from reference TRBV7-2 and TRBJ2-7, is as follows: GAGVSQSPSNKVTEKGKDVELRCDPISGHTALYWYRQSLGQGLEFLIYFQGNSAPDKSGLPSDRFSAERTGGSVSTLTIQRTQQEDSAVYLCASSLAKGYEQYFGPGTRLTVT.

V and J are TRBV5-1 and TRBJ2-3; TRBD1 matches 7 bases. The V and J ends lost 4 bases and 3 bases, in that order; junction bases with no gene match: 14. This CDR3 region has 17 residues. Germline lookup yields CDR1 SGHRS and CDR2 YFSETQ. CDR3 region: CASSKSPVDRVTDTQYF. The CDR3 DNA follows: TGCGCCAGCAGCAAGAGCCCGGTCGACAGGGTGACAGATACGCAGTATTTT.

The rearrangement links TRBV7-3 to TRBJ1-1; D not certain. Germline V gene data show CDR1 as SGHTA and CDR2 as FQGTGA. The CDR3 extends over 13 amino acids. The V end lost 3 bases, the J end lost 3 bases, and 8 bases lay between the germline ends. The CDR3 DNA is TGTGCCAGCAGCTTGAAAGGCGACACTGAAGCTTTCTTT. It is translated as CASSLKGDTEAFF.

V and J are TRBV6-1 and TRBJ2-4, with 8 bases aligning to TRBD2. The CDR3 loop spans 17 amino acids. Trimming cost V 2 bases and J 8 bases; bases outside gene matches: 14. In germline, CDR1 is MNHNS, CDR2 SASEGT. This CDR3 is CASSELPGGGGWDIQYF. CDR3 DNA sequence: TGTGCCAGCAGTGAATTGCCCGGGGGGGGCGGATGGGACATTCAGTACTTC.

This chain joins TRBV19 and TRBJ1-5; maybe TRBD1 (6 bases). Germline values: CDR1 LNHDA, CDR2 SQIVND (reference sequence). V lost 4 bases, J lost 4 bases, and 23 bases lay in between. This CDR3 contains 18 residues. The CDR3 DNA reads TGTGCCAGTAGTACTAAACTCAGGGGTTCGGGATCAAATCAGCCCCAGCATTTT. This sequence encodes CASSTKLRGSGSNQPQHF. Drawing the rest from reference TRBV19 and TRBJ1-5, the complete variable domain is DGGITQSPKYLFRKEGQNVTLSCEQNLNHDAMYWYRQDPGQGLRLIYYSQIVNDFQKGDIAEGYSVSREKKESFPLTVTSAQKNPTAFYLCASSTKLRGSGSNQPQHFGDGTRLSIL.

This chain connects TRBV2 to TRBJ1-1, with 8 bases that match TRBD1. Trimming at V came to 6 bases and at J to 3 bases, leaving 6 bases not matched to a gene. This CDR3 is built from 14 residues. Germline assignment: CDR1 SNHLY and CDR2 FYNNEI. The CDR3 nucleotides are TGTGCCAGCAGCCTACAGGGGGGGGACACTGAAGCTTTCTTT. It specifies CASSLQGGDTEAFF.

The V and J genes are TRBV7-9 and TRBJ2-1; 9 bases line up with TRBD2. Per the germline V gene, CDR1 is SEHNR and CDR2 is FQNEAQ (reference sequence). The CDR3 is 15 amino acids. Trimming removed 1 base from V and 7 bases from J; junction bases left unmatched: 5. CDR3 region: CASSLGAGGPNEQFF. The CDR3 nucleotides read TGTGCCAGCAGCTTAGGAGCGGGGGGACCAAATGAGCAGTTCTTC.

The genes are TRBV18 and TRBJ1-1, with no clear D. CDR3 size: 11 residues. Germline V CDR1 and CDR2: KGHSH, LQKENI. With 5 bases removed from V and 1 base from J, the gap between germline ends came to 2 bases. CDR3 DNA: TGTGCCAGCTCAGGGAACACTGAAGCTTTCTTT. Its translation: CASSGNTEAFF.

This clone was detected once. The chain links TRBV19 to TRBJ2-1; 8 bases line up with TRBD2. V was clipped by 4 bases and J by 10 bases; unmatched bases: 6. This CDR3 comprises 13 residues. Germline CDR1 is LNHDA and CDR2 is SQIVND (reference sequence). The CDR3 region is CASSKISGGEQFF. DNA for the CDR3: TGTGCCAGTAGTAAAATAAGCGGGGGCGAGCAGTTCTTC.

The chain links TRBV6-1 to TRBJ2-6; no reliable D call. Trimming took 1 base from V and 0 from J, leaving 7 bases between them. The CDR3 is 16 residues long. The germline V gene encodes CDR1 MNHNS and CDR2 SASEGT. The CDR3 here is CASSEGPFSGANVLTF. The CDR3, as DNA: TGTGCCAGCAGTGAAGGCCCGTTCTCTGGGGCCAACGTCCTGACTTTC.

V gene TRBV28 combines with J gene TRBJ2-2; no definite D call. The CDR3 has 13 residues. The germline V and J ends were trimmed by 9 bases and 4 bases, with 12 bases remaining between them. Germline V lookup: CDR1 MDHEN, CDR2 SYDVKM. The CDR3 nucleotides read TGTGCCAGTAGGGTGACGCTCACCGGGGAGCTGTTTTTT. Translating it yields CASRVTLTGELFF.

The V and J genes are TRBV30 and TRBJ1-1; tentatively, D is TRBD1 (6 bases). CDR1 and CDR2 (germline): GTSNPN, SVGIG (reference sequence). CDR3 size: 13 residues. The germline V and J ends were trimmed by 3 bases and 4 bases, with 12 bases remaining between them. The CDR3 is CAWRGRGGTEAFF. CDR3 bases: TGTGCCTGGAGGGGTCGAGGGGGCACTGAAGCTTTCTTT. The full variable domain, its missing parts supplied by reference TRBV30 and TRBJ1-1, is SQTIHQWPATLVQPVGSPLSLECTVEGTSNPNLYWYRQAAGRGLQLLFYSVGIGQISSEVPQNLSASRPQDRQFILSSKKLLLSDSGFYLCAWRGRGGTEAFFGQGTRLTVV.

This clone has more than one count but fewer than ten. The rearrangement joins TRBV5-6 to TRBJ1-2; no clear D. Germline CDR1 reads SGHDT; CDR2 reads YYEEEE. This CDR3 region has 14 residues. The germline V and J ends were trimmed by 1 base and 1 base, with 8 bases remaining between them. The CDR3 nucleotides are TGTGCCAGCAGCTTGAGCACAGTTAACTATGGCTACACCTTC. Encoded protein: CASSLSTVNYGYTF.

The chain joins TRBV2 to TRBJ1-5, with 10 bases lining up with TRBD1. The junction had 6 bases not matched to a gene; V was cut back by 6 bases and J by 4 bases. Germline CDR1 reads SNHLY; CDR2 reads FYNNEI. The CDR3 is 15 amino acids. CDR3 bases: TGTGCCAGCAGATTGCGGGGACAGGGGAATCAGCCCCAGCATTTT. It is translated as CASRLRGQGNQPQHF.

CDR3 coding DNA: TGTGCCAGCAGCTTCTCTAGCGGGGGGGACAATGAGCAGTTCTTC. Encoded protein: CASSFSSGGDNEQFF. The J gene is TRBJ2-1, the V gene TRBV11-2; 12 bases align to TRBD2. Germline values: CDR1 SGHAT, CDR2 FQNNGV. Germline trimming cut 3 bases from V and 5 bases from J; bases unmatched to any gene: 2. The CDR3 spans 15 residues. The entire variable domain, with the rest obtained from reference TRBV11-2 and TRBJ2-1, is as follows: EAGVAQSPRYKIIEKRQSVAFWCNPISGHATLYWYQQILGQGPKLLIQFQNNGVVDDSQLPKDRFSAERLKGVDSTLKIQPAKLEDSAVYLCASSFSSGGDNEQFFGPGTRLTVL.

The V call is TRBV7-2, the J call TRBJ1-1; the match to TRBD1 covers 7 bases. Trimming took 6 bases from V and 1 from J; bases not matched to a gene: 5. The CDR3 extends over 14 amino acids. Per germline, CDR1 SGHTA and CDR2 FQGNSA. CDR3 residues: CASSYAGGNTEAFF. The CDR3 DNA follows: TGTGCCAGCAGTTACGCAGGGGGGAACACTGAAGCTTTCTTT.